This entry lists 4 T cell receptor beta chains sequenced from one sample in a study of control samples from healthy donors and cancer patients. Sequenced by immunoSEQ multiplex PCR; TCRdb stores in-frame clones only, minus some. In the table there are roughly 160,000 clones, under 96% of which are singletons. Sequencing was done on a sample of blood. The receptors stem from a woman in her 30s in good health.

The chain joins TRBV10-2 to TRBJ1-2, with TRBD1 as a possible D gene (6 bases). The germline gives CDR1 WSHSY, CDR2 SAAADI. The germline V and J ends were trimmed by 6 bases and 1 base, with 12 bases remaining between them. The CDR3 runs 14 residues. The CDR3: CASRDSPINYGYTF. The CDR3 bases are TGCGCCAGCAGGGACAGCCCCATTAACTATGGCTACACCTTC.

The chain recombines TRBV12-3 or TRBV12-4 with TRBJ2-6; no reliable D call. Trimming shortened V by 3 bases and J by 4 bases, and 4 bases separated the two germline ends. CDR3 length: 13 residues. CDR3 DNA sequence: TGTGCCAGCAGTTTCCAGGGGGCCAACGTCCTGACTTTC. Protein sequence: CASSFQGANVLTF.

The chain recombines TRBV5-4 with TRBJ2-1; D is unclear. Trimming left V 0 bases short and J 10 bases short, with 11 bases between. The germline V gene has CDR1 SGHNT and CDR2 YYREEE (reference sequence). The CDR3 totals 13 residues. CDR3 in DNA: TGTGCCAGCAGCTTGGGGGCCTTCGGGGAGCAGTTCTTC. The encoded protein is CASSLGAFGEQFF.

The chain has TRBV6-5 and TRBJ2-3; either TRBD1 or TRBD2 may supply D (5 bases each). Between the trimmed V and J ends, which lost 3 bases and 6 bases, there was a span of 13 bases. The CDR3 runs 14 residues. Germline loops: CDR1 MNHEY, CDR2 SVGAGI. This CDR3 is CASSYWGSGDTQYF. The CDR3 bases are TGTGCCAGCAGTTATTGGGGGAGTGGCGATACGCAGTATTTT.